This is a list of T cell receptor beta chains from one sample in a study of cytomegalovirus exposure and HLA in healthy donors. Clones were sequenced by immunoSEQ multiplex PCR, and TCRdb holds only the in-frame ones, with some missing. Of 120,000 or so clones listed, over 75% are singletons. Specimen: PBMCs. Receptor source: a man between 18 and 35 years old in good health and CMV-seropositive. Both conserved end residues are part of each CDR3. A D gene is named only where the DNA matches it firmly. A clone size is listed for some rows: how often the clone was seen (once, few, many), or a class if it is expanded.

V: TRBV19
size: once
J: TRBJ2-7
D: .
CDR3: CASSISGRAPYEQYF
DNA: TGTGCCAGTAGTATATCGGGAAGGGCCCCCTACGAGCAGTACTTC

V: TRBV30
size: .
J: TRBJ1-3
D: TRBD1
CDR3: CAWSVNRGQRNTIYF
DNA: TGTGCCTGGAGTGTGAACAGGGGGCAGAGGAACACCATATATTTT

V: TRBV5-1
size: .
J: TRBJ2-3
D: .
CDR3: CASSLERNTDTQYF
DNA: TGCGCCAGCAGCTTGGAGCGGAACACAGATACGCAGTATTTT

V: TRBV12-5
size: few
J: TRBJ1-4
D: .
CDR3: CASGLTDAGDEKLFF
DNA: TGTGCTAGTGGTTTGACAGACGCAGGGGATGAAAAACTGTTTTTT

V: TRBV27
size: .
J: TRBJ1-2
D: .
CDR3: CASSVTGSYTF
DNA: TGTGCCAGCAGTGTGACCGGGAGCTACACCTTC

V: TRBV4-1
size: .
J: TRBJ2-3
D: .
CDR3: CASSHPRTDTQYF
DNA: TGCGCCAGCAGCCATCCTCGGACAGATACGCAGTATTTT

V: TRBV11-3
size: .
J: TRBJ2-1
D: TRBD2
CDR3: CASSLDLAGGPYEQFF
DNA: TGTGCCAGCAGCTTAGATCTCGCGGGGGGGCCTTATGAGCAGTTCTTC

V: TRBV12-5
size: few
J: TRBJ2-7
D: .
CDR3: CASLPDSSYEQYF
DNA: TGTGCTAGCTTGCCGGACAGCTCCTACGAGCAGTACTTC

V: TRBV6-1
size: .
J: TRBJ1-3
D: .
CDR3: CASSEVRQAGNTIYF
DNA: TGTGCCAGCAGTGAAGTACGGCAGGCTGGAAACACCATATATTTT

V: TRBV6-6
size: once
J: TRBJ1-5
D: .
CDR3: CASLGQINQPQHF
DNA: TGTGCCAGCCTCGGACAGATTAATCAGCCCCAGCATTTT

V: TRBV11-2
size: .
J: TRBJ2-1
D: .
CDR3: CASSPTGGPNNEQFF
DNA: TGTGCCAGCAGTCCCACTGGAGGGCCTAACAATGAGCAGTTCTTC

V: TRBV9
size: .
J: TRBJ2-1
D: TRBD2
CDR3: CASSVGAGVVQFF
DNA: TGTGCCAGCAGCGTAGGAGCGGGAGTAGTGCAGTTCTTC

V: TRBV5-1
size: .
J: TRBJ2-1
D: .
CDR3: CASSFIQDNNEQFF
DNA: TGCGCCAGCAGCTTTATCCAAGACAACAATGAGCAGTTCTTC

V: TRBV5-1
size: few
J: TRBJ1-4
D: TRBD1
CDR3: CASRTGGPHENEKLFF
DNA: TGCGCCAGCAGAACAGGGGGCCCCCATGAAAATGAAAAACTGTTTTTT

V: TRBV12-5
size: once
J: TRBJ2-2
D: .
CDR3: CASGSSGTGELFF
DNA: TGTGCTAGTGGTTCATCGGGCACCGGGGAGCTGTTTTTT

V: TRBV7-8
size: .
J: TRBJ1-1
D: TRBD1
CDR3: CASSSGTGGYTEAFF
DNA: TGTGCCAGCAGCTCCGGGACAGGGGGCTATACTGAAGCTTTCTTT

V: TRBV11-2
size: .
J: TRBJ2-1
D: TRBD2
CDR3: CASSLDYWPGGEQFF
DNA: TGTGCCAGCAGCTTAGATTATTGGCCGGGAGGGGAGCAGTTCTTC

V: TRBV7-9
size: .
J: TRBJ2-2
D: .
CDR3: CASSVNRVGTGELFF
DNA: TGTGCCAGCAGCGTCAACAGGGTGGGCACCGGGGAGCTGTTTTTT

V: TRBV2
size: .
J: TRBJ2-6
D: .
CDR3: CASSERRRVSGANVLTF
DNA: TGTGCCAGCAGTGAAAGGCGGAGAGTCTCTGGGGCCAACGTCCTGACTTTC

V: TRBV5-4
size: .
J: TRBJ1-2
D: .
CDR3: CASSDPGQPLYGYTF
DNA: TGTGCCAGCAGCGACCCAGGACAGCCACTCTATGGCTACACCTTC

V: TRBV6-5
size: few
J: TRBJ1-1
D: .
CDR3: CASRTGKNTEAFF
DNA: TGTGCCAGCAGGACGGGGAAAAACACTGAAGCTTTCTTT

V: TRBV7-9
size: .
J: TRBJ2-7
D: TRBD2
CDR3: CSSSLSTSGVSFFGEQYF
DNA: TGTTCCAGCAGCTTATCGACTAGCGGGGTCTCTTTTTTCGGGGAGCAGTACTTC

V: TRBV5-4
size: .
J: TRBJ1-1
D: .
CDR3: CASSPGSGGWNTEAFF
DNA: TGTGCCAGCAGCCCCGGTAGTGGGGGCTGGAACACTGAAGCTTTCTTT

V: TRBV6-1
size: .
J: TRBJ2-5
D: .
CDR3: CASSEYSYQETQYF
DNA: TGTGCCAGCAGTGAATATAGTTACCAAGAGACCCAGTACTTC

V: TRBV4-3
size: .
J: TRBJ2-2
D: .
CDR3: CASSQKAQNTGELFF
DNA: TGCGCCAGCAGCCAAAAAGCGCAGAACACCGGGGAGCTGTTTTTT

V: TRBV30
size: .
J: TRBJ2-7
D: TRBD1
CDR3: CAWSVGTDYEQYF
DNA: TGTGCCTGGAGTGTTGGGACAGACTACGAGCAGTACTTC

V: TRBV9
size: .
J: TRBJ2-1
D: TRBD1
CDR3: CASSGQGSLHYNEQFF
DNA: TGTGCCAGCAGCGGACAGGGGTCCCTCCACTACAATGAGCAGTTCTTC

V: TRBV19
size: .
J: TRBJ1-2
D: .
CDR3: CASRARGTGGGYTF
DNA: TGTGCCAGCCGCGCACGGGGGACTGGTGGTGGCTACACCTTC

V: TRBV5-1
size: .
J: TRBJ2-2
D: TRBD1
CDR3: CASSSSGGPGVLFF
DNA: TGCGCCAGCAGTTCCTCAGGGGGCCCGGGGGTGCTGTTTTTT

V: TRBV5-1
size: .
J: TRBJ1-4
D: .
CDR3: CASSQEKLFF
DNA: TGCGCCAGCAGCCAAGAAAAACTGTTTTTT

V: TRBV19
size: .
J: TRBJ2-5
D: .
CDR3: CASSIGREETQYF
DNA: TGTGCCAGTAGTATAGGAAGGGAGGAGACCCAGTACTTC

V: TRBV10-1
size: .
J: TRBJ2-3
D: .
CDR3: CASSDSKLGRGDTQYF
DNA: TGCGCCAGCAGTGATTCTAAACTCGGGCGGGGAGATACGCAGTATTTT

V: TRBV7-9
size: .
J: TRBJ1-2
D: .
CDR3: CASSLALGREGYGYTF
DNA: TGTGCCAGCAGCTTAGCGCTTGGGCGGGAGGGATATGGCTACACCTTC

V: TRBV4-1
size: .
J: TRBJ2-1
D: TRBD2
CDR3: CASSQDGTSEYNEQFF
DNA: TGCGCCAGCAGCCAAGACGGGACTAGCGAATACAATGAGCAGTTCTTC

V: TRBV7-9
size: .
J: TRBJ2-3
D: TRBD2
CDR3: CSSSRISGGSTDTQYF
DNA: TGTTCCAGCAGCCGCATTAGCGGGGGGAGCACAGATACGCAGTATTTT

V: TRBV6-5
size: once
J: TRBJ2-3
D: .
CDR3: CASRRDTSTDTQYF
DNA: TGTGCCAGCCGTAGGGACACCAGCACAGATACGCAGTATTTT

V: TRBV13
size: .
J: TRBJ2-1
D: .
CDR3: CASSSILGAWVGGNEQFF
DNA: TGTGCCAGCAGCTCTATATTGGGGGCCTGGGTAGGTGGCAATGAGCAGTTCTTC

V: TRBV11-2
size: .
J: TRBJ2-2
D: TRBD2
CDR3: CASSAWRETGSGELFF
DNA: TGTGCCAGCAGCGCATGGCGGGAGACCGGCAGCGGGGAGCTGTTTTTT

V: TRBV9
size: .
J: TRBJ2-5
D: .
CDR3: CASSVNGGRQETQYF
DNA: TGTGCCAGCAGCGTGAACGGGGGAAGACAAGAGACCCAGTACTTC

V: TRBV19
size: .
J: TRBJ2-7
D: TRBD1
CDR3: CASSIVSEQGPYEQYF
DNA: TGTGCCAGTAGTATAGTAAGCGAACAGGGGCCATACGAGCAGTACTTC

V: TRBV5-4
size: .
J: TRBJ2-5
D: .
CDR3: CASSGAGAKETQYF
DNA: TGTGCCAGCAGCGGTGCGGGGGCGAAAGAGACCCAGTACTTC

V: TRBV2
size: .
J: TRBJ2-5
D: .
CDR3: CAWEGVAQETQYF
DNA: TGTGCCTGGGAGGGGGTGGCTCAAGAGACCCAGTACTTC

V: TRBV5-1
size: .
J: TRBJ1-3
D: TRBD1
CDR3: CASSSGQDSGNTIYF
DNA: TGCGCCAGCAGCTCGGGACAGGACTCTGGAAACACCATATATTTT

V: TRBV6-4
size: .
J: TRBJ2-3
D: .
CDR3: CASSPSGGGADTQYF
DNA: TGTGCCAGCAGTCCGAGTGGTGGGGGGGCGGATACGCAGTATTTT

V: TRBV2
size: .
J: TRBJ2-7
D: TRBD1
CDR3: CASMDRGGQYF
DNA: TGTGCCAGCATGGACAGGGGCGGGCAGTACTTC

V: TRBV19
size: .
J: TRBJ1-5
D: .
CDR3: CASSIRGEGNQPQHF
DNA: TGTGCCAGTAGTATCCGGGGAGAGGGCAATCAGCCCCAGCATTTT

V: TRBV7-9
size: .
J: TRBJ2-1
D: TRBD2
CDR3: CASSKRQPGLGDNEQFF
DNA: TGTGCCAGCAGCAAACGTCAGCCGGGACTAGGGGACAATGAGCAGTTCTTC

V: TRBV7-8
size: .
J: TRBJ1-2
D: .
CDR3: CASSLVVSGDGYTF
DNA: TGTGCCAGCAGCTTAGTAGTGTCAGGCGATGGCTACACCTTC